A single T cell receptor (beta chain) is shown here with its context. The data were obtained in a study of control samples from healthy donors and cancer patients. Repertoires were generated with immunoSEQ multiplex PCR, while TCRdb's copy carries only in-frame clones and drops some. This sample has about 110,000 clones; less than 95% occur once, and the top ten carry roughly 4.4%. The length of the CDR3 is 13 residues. V dropped 7 bases and J dropped 3; count of bases not matched to a gene: 4. The TCR sequence derives from a human donor in good health. The donor label of this sample is uncertain. The rearrangement uses TRBV12-3 or TRBV12-4 and TRBJ2-5; 8 bases fit TRBD2. The sequenced sample was blood. CDR3: CASKREGKETQYF. The CDR3 bases are TGTGCCAGCAAACGGGAGGGCAAAGAGACCCAGTACTTC.